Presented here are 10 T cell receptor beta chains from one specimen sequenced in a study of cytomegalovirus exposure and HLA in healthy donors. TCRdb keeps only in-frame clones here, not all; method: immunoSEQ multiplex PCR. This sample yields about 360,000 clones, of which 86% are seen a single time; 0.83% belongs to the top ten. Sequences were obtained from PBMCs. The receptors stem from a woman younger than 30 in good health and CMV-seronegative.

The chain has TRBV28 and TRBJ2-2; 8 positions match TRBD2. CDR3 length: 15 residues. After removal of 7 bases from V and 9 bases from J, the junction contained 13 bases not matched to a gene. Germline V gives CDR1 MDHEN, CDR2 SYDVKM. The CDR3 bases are TGTGCCAGCACCCCCGGGGGGGATATGAGCCGGGAGCTGTTTTTT. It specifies CASTPGGDMSRELFF.

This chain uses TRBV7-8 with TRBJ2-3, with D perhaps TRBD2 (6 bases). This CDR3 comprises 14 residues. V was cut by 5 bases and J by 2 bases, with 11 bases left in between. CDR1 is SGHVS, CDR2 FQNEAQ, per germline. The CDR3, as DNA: TGTGCCAGCAGCCCCGCGGGGTCCACAGATACGCAGTATTTT. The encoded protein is CASSPAGSTDTQYF.

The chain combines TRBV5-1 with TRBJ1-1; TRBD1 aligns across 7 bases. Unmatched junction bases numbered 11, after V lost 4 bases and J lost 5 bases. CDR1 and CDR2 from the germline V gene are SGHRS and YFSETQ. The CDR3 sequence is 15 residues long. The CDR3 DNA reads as TGCGCCAGCAGCAGGGAAACAGGGGTCTGGACTGAAGCTTTCTTT. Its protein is CASSRETGVWTEAFF.

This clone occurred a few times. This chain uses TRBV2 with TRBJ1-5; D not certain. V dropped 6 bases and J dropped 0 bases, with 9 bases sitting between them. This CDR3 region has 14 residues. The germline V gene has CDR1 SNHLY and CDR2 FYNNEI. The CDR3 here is CASRLGHSNQPQHF. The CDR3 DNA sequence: TGTGCCAGCAGACTAGGCCATAGCAATCAGCCCCAGCATTTT.

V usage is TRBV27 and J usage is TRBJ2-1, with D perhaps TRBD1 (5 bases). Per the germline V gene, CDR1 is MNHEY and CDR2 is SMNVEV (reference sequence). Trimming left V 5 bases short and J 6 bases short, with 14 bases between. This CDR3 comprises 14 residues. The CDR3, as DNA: TGTGCCAGCAGTCCGGCAGGGAATCCCAATGAGCAGTTCTTC. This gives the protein CASSPAGNPNEQFF.

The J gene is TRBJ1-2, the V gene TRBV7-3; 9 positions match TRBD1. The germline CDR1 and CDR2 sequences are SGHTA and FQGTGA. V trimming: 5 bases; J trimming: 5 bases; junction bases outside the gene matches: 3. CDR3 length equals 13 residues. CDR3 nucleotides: TGTGCCAGCAGCCCGGGACAGGGATATGGCTACACCTTC. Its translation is CASSPGQGYGYTF. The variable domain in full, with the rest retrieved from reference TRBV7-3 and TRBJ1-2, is GAGVSQTPSNKVTEKGKYVELRCDPISGHTALYWYRQSLGQGPEFLIYFQGTGAADDSGLPNDRFFAVRPEGSVSTLKIQRTERGDSAVYLCASSPGQGYGYTFGSGTRLTVV.

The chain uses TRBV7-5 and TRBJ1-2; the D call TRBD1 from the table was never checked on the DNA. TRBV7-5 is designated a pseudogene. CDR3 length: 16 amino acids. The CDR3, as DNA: TGTGTCAGAAGCCTCCTCAAAAACAGGGGATCGTGTGGCTACACCTTC. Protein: CVRSLLKNRGSCGYTF.

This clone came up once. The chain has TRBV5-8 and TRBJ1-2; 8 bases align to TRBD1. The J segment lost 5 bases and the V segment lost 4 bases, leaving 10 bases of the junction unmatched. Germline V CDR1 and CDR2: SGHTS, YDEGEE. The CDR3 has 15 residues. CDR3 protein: CASSGTWDRKYGYTF. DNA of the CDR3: TGTGCCAGCAGCGGAACCTGGGACAGGAAATATGGCTACACCTTC.

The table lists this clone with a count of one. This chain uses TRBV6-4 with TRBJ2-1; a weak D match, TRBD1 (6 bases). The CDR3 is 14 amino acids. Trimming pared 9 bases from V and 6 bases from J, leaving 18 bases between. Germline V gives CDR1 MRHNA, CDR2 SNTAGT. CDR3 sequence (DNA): TGTGCCAGGACCACCGGGACAAGTTTCAATGAGCAGTTCTTC. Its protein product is CARTTGTSFNEQFF.

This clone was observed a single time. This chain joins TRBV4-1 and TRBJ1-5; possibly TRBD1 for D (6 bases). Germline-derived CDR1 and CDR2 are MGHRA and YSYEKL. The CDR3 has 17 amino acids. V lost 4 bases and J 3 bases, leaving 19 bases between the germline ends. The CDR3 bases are TGCGCCAGCAGCCCAAGTAAAACAGGGCTCGTCAATCAGCCCCAGCATTTT. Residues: CASSPSKTGLVNQPQHF.